Below, 24 T cell receptor beta chains from the same sample are listed, as sequenced in a study of blood T cell repertoires in COVID-19. Sequencing used immunoSEQ multiplex PCR; TCRdb keeps in-frame clones, though not all of them. The repertoire holds 200,000 to 250,000 clones, with 75% to 90% as singletons. Sequencing was done on a sample of PBMCs or T cells enriched from blood (not recorded which). Receptor source: a woman in her 30s who had recovered from COVID-19.

This clone was counted a single time. The V and J genes are TRBV10-3 and TRBJ2-1; 10 bases are shared with TRBD2. J lost 8 bases, V lost 4 bases, and 14 bases had no gene match. Germline values: CDR1 ENHRY, CDR2 SYGVKD. The CDR3 consists of 17 residues. This CDR3 reads CAISVTASGSVKDEQFF. CDR3 bases: TGTGCCATCAGTGTTACCGCTAGCGGGAGCGTTAAGGATGAGCAGTTCTTC.

The gene calls are TRBV9 and TRBJ1-4, with D perhaps matching TRBD1 (5 bases). The V gene lost 0 bases and the J gene lost 0 bases, with 9 bases spanning the gap. CDR3 length: 16 amino acids. CDR1 is SGDLS and CDR2 is YYNGEE in the germline V gene. The CDR3 loop reads CASSVGQTTTNEKLFF. The CDR3 DNA sequence: TGTGCCAGCAGCGTAGGACAGACGACAACTAATGAAAAACTGTTTTTT. The variable domain in full, completed from reference TRBV9 and TRBJ1-4, reads DSGVTQTPKHLITATGQRVTLRCSPRSGDLSVYWYQQSLDQGLQFLIQYYNGEERAKGNILERFSAQQFPDLHSELNLSSLELGDSALYFCASSVGQTTTNEKLFFGSGTQLSVL.

The J gene is TRBJ1-3, the V gene TRBV6-1, with 7 bases fitting TRBD1. The length of the CDR3 is 15 residues. Germline values: CDR1 MNHNS, CDR2 SASEGT. V trimming: 6 bases; J trimming: 0 bases; junction bases outside the gene matches: 5. This chain's CDR3 is CASSLQGSSGNTIYF. Written as DNA, the CDR3 is TGTGCCAGCAGCCTACAGGGGAGCTCTGGAAACACCATATATTTT.

CDR3 in DNA: TGTGCCAGCAGCGTAGGGCAGGGTATCTCCTACGAGCAGTACTTC. Translated, it gives CASSVGQGISYEQYF. This chain uses TRBV9 with TRBJ2-7; a possible D gene is TRBD1 (5 bases). Germline V gives CDR1 SGDLS, CDR2 YYNGEE. The V gene lost 0 bases and the J gene lost 0 bases, with 10 bases spanning the gap. This CDR3 comprises 15 residues.

In this sample, this clone turned up a few times. CDR3 bases: TGTGCCAGCAGCTTAGCTGGGGGGGCGAGGGATGGCTACACCTTC. Translation: CASSLAGGARDGYTF. V usage is TRBV7-2 and J usage is TRBJ1-2, with TRBD1 as a possible D gene (6 bases). Germline CDR1 reads SGHTA; CDR2 reads FQGNSA. Trimming removed 0 bases from V and 6 bases from J, with 14 bases in between. The CDR3 runs to 15 residues.

The genes are TRBV3-1 (or the pseudogene TRBV3-2) and TRBJ1-4; D unclear. Trimming removed 2 bases from V and 0 bases from J, with 13 bases in between. The CDR3 extends over 17 amino acids. Germline CDR1 LGHDT, CDR2 YNNKEL (reference sequence). CDR3: CASSQLYSYATNEKLFF. The CDR3 DNA follows: TGTGCCAGCAGCCAACTTTACAGCTATGCAACTAATGAAAAACTGTTTTTT.

A single count supports this clone. This chain connects TRBV9 to TRBJ2-7; 8 nucleotides match TRBD2. The CDR3 is 18 amino acids. Germline loops: CDR1 SGDLS, CDR2 YYNGEE. The V gene end was trimmed by 0 bases and the J gene end by 4 bases; junction bases not matched to a gene: 15. CDR3 sequence (DNA): TGTGCCAGCAGCGTAGGAGCTACTAGCGGATTAACGTCGTACGAGCAGTACTTC. This gives the protein CASSVGATSGLTSYEQYF.

This clone came up a few times. Additional DNA sequences in this sample encode the identical CDR3. V is TRBV4-2 and J is TRBJ1-6; 9 bases line up with TRBD1. Trimming cost V 0 bases and J 7 bases; bases outside gene matches: 4. CDR1 and CDR2 (germline): LGHNA, YNFKEQ. The CDR3 has 16 amino acids. CDR3 bases: TGTGCCAGCAGCCAAGATAGGGACAGGGCGAATTCACCCCTCCACTTT. Translating gives CASSQDRDRANSPLHF.

The chain employs TRBV30 and TRBJ2-5; 9 positions agree with TRBD2. The CDR3 length is 17 residues. The trim removed 2 bases at V and 4 bases at J, leaving 14 bases unmatched. In germline, CDR1 is GTSNPN, CDR2 SVGIG (reference sequence). The CDR3 region is CAWSSYPLSGRGETQYF. The DNA of the CDR3 is TGTGCCTGGAGTTCCTATCCCCTTAGCGGGAGAGGAGAGACCCAGTACTTC.

The gene calls are TRBV10-3 and TRBJ1-1; no definite D call. Trimming left V 6 bases short and J 0 bases short, with 8 bases between. CDR1 and CDR2 (germline): ENHRY, SYGVKD. This CDR3 spans 13 amino acids. The CDR3 sequence: CAISAGMNTEAFF. CDR3 nucleotide sequence: TGTGCCATCAGCGCGGGAATGAACACTGAAGCTTTCTTT.

J is TRBJ1-1 and V is TRBV27, with D possibly matching TRBD1 (6 bases). CDR1 is MNHEY and CDR2 is SMNVEV in the germline V gene (reference sequence). The ends were cut back, 3 bases at V and 5 bases at J, with 10 bases in the middle. CDR3 length: 13 amino acids. CDR3: CASSFGGQTEAFF. CDR3 sequence (DNA): TGTGCCAGCAGTTTCGGGGGGCAGACTGAAGCTTTCTTT.

This rearrangement joins TRBV4-2 to TRBJ2-5; maybe TRBD2 (6 bases). The CDR3 extends over 14 amino acids. CDR1 LGHNA and CDR2 YNFKEQ come from the germline V gene. The V end was cut by 0 bases, the J end by 5 bases, with 10 bases between. CDR3 coding DNA: TGTGCCAGCAGCCAAGAGGGGGGATGGGAGACCCAGTACTTC. This codes for CASSQEGGWETQYF.

The rearrangement joins TRBV7-2 to TRBJ1-4; weak D call: TRBD1 (6 bases). Per the germline V gene, CDR1 is SGHTA and CDR2 is FQGNSA. V lost 4 bases, J lost 1 base, and 10 bases lay in between. The CDR3 has 15 residues. CDR3 in DNA: TGTGCCAGCAGCTCAGAGACAGGAACTAATGAAAAACTGTTTTTT. Translation: CASSSETGTNEKLFF.

The V and J genes are TRBV30 and TRBJ1-2; D ambiguous. The CDR3 spans 16 residues. CDR1 is GTSNPN, CDR2 SVGIG, per germline (reference sequence). V was trimmed by 1 base and J by 5 bases, leaving 20 bases between them. The CDR3 protein is CAWSGGLDPRGYGYTF. As DNA, the CDR3 is TGTGCCTGGAGTGGAGGCCTCGACCCTCGGGGTTATGGCTACACCTTC.

The chain joins TRBV28 to TRBJ1-6; the D gene is possibly TRBD1 (5 bases). Trimming stripped 6 bases from V and 8 bases from J, with 14 bases between. Germline loops: CDR1 MDHEN, CDR2 SYDVKM. This CDR3 has 14 amino acids. CDR3 coding DNA: TGTGCCAGCAGCCCCGGGGGTAGGGATTCACCCCTCCACTTT. It is translated as CASSPGGRDSPLHF.

The gene calls are TRBV5-1 and TRBJ2-3; D possibly corresponds to TRBD1 (6 bases). The CDR3 consists of 16 residues. Per germline, CDR1 SGHRS and CDR2 YFSETQ. With 4 bases removed from V and 4 bases from J, the gap between germline ends came to 19 bases. This CDR3 reads CASSPAGTWMADTQYF. The CDR3 coding sequence is TGCGCCAGCAGCCCAGCTGGGACATGGATGGCAGATACGCAGTATTTT.

The V gene is TRBV7-5, the J gene TRBJ1-1. TRBV7-5 is a known pseudogene. This CDR3 contains 15 residues. CDR3 DNA: TGTGCCAGGACGTTACGGGGGGTTTGGTACACTGAAGCTTTCTTT. Translating gives CARTLRGVWYTEAFF.

The CDR3 bases are TGCGCCAGCAGTAACCAGGGTGGAACCTACGAGCAGTACTTC. The encoded protein is CASSNQGGTYEQYF. J is TRBJ2-7 and V is TRBV5-1; D may be TRBD1 (5 bases). Per germline, CDR1 SGHRS and CDR2 YFSETQ. Trimming removed 5 bases from V and 2 bases from J, with 14 bases in between. The CDR3 totals 14 residues.

The V call is TRBV13, the J call TRBJ1-2; 7 bases are shared with TRBD1. The trim removed 3 bases at V and 5 bases at J, leaving 9 bases unmatched. The CDR3 consists of 15 residues. Looked up from germline, CDR1 is PRHDT and CDR2 is FYEKMQ (reference sequence). CDR3 region: CASSFRYRGDYGYTF. The CDR3 region has the DNA TGTGCCAGCAGCTTTCGCTACAGGGGCGATTATGGCTACACCTTC.

This chain joins TRBV20-1 and TRBJ2-3; perhaps TRBD2 as D (5 bases). The CDR3 consists of 11 residues. Per the germline V gene, CDR1 is DFQATT and CDR2 is SNEGSKA (reference sequence). V lost 2 bases to trimming and J lost 6 bases, with 6 bases between them. CDR3 residues: CSARIADTQYF. CDR3 bases: TGCAGTGCTAGAATAGCGGATACGCAGTATTTT.

The CDR3 region has the DNA TGTGCCAGCAGCCAAACCGGGACAGATATTTATGGCTACACCTTC. Encoded protein: CASSQTGTDIYGYTF. The chain joins TRBV5-8 to TRBJ1-2; 7 bases align to TRBD1. After removal of 4 bases from V and 5 bases from J, the junction contained 11 bases not matched to a gene. The CDR3 runs to 15 residues. Germline V lookup: CDR1 SGHTS, CDR2 YDEGEE.

In this sample, this clone turned up once. V usage is TRBV27 and J usage is TRBJ1-5, with a weak D call TRBD1 (6 bases). The germline CDR1 and CDR2 sequences are MNHEY and SMNVEV (reference sequence). This CDR3 region has 13 residues. V lost 7 bases, J lost 6 bases, and 13 bases lay in between. CDR3: CASTSGAGQPQHF. The CDR3 region has the DNA TGTGCCAGCACATCAGGGGCAGGTCAGCCCCAGCATTTT.

The rearrangement uses TRBV28 and TRBJ2-1, with 9 bases matching TRBD1. The CDR3 totals 15 residues. Germline CDR1 and CDR2: MDHEN and SYDVKM. Trimming removed 5 bases from V and 9 bases from J; junction bases left unmatched: 11. The CDR3 region is CASSQLGTGSGEQFF. The CDR3 DNA reads TGTGCCAGCAGTCAACTCGGGACAGGGTCAGGTGAGCAGTTCTTC.

This sequence joins TRBV5-6 and TRBJ1-5, with TRBD1 identical over 10 bases. In germline, CDR1 is SGHDT, CDR2 YYEEEE. V was clipped by 6 bases and J by 4 bases; unmatched bases: 4. CDR3 length equals 14 residues. Written as DNA, the CDR3 is TGTGCCAGCAAAGGACAGGGGGAAAATCAGCCCCAGCATTTT. This sequence encodes CASKGQGENQPQHF.